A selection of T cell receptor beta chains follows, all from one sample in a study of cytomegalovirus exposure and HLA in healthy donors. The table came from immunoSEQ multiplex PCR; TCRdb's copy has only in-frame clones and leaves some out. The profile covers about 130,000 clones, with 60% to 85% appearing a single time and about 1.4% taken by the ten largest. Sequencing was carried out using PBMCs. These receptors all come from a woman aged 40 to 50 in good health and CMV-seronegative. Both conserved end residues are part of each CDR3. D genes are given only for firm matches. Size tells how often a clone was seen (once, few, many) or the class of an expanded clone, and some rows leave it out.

TGTGCCAGCAGCTTGGAAAAGGACAGCCCTTATGGCTACACCTTC	CASSLEKDSPYGYTF	TRBJ1-2	TRBV5-4	-	-
TGTGCCAGCAGCACAACAGGTTATGGCTACACCTTC	CASSTTGYGYTF	TRBJ1-2	TRBV5-4	-	-
TGTGCCAGCAGTGAAGGAGGCGGGAACACTGAAGCTTTCTTT	CASSEGGGNTEAFF	TRBJ1-1	TRBV6-4	-	-
TGTGCCAGCAGCCTCAGGGACGGGAGATACGAGCAGTACTTC	CASSLRDGRYEQYF	TRBJ2-7	TRBV11-2	-	-
TGTGCCAGCAGCGCGAGACAGGGGAACTATGGCTACACCTTC	CASSARQGNYGYTF	TRBJ1-2	TRBV7-8	TRBD1	once
TGTGCCTGGAATCGGGCGGGAGAGTACGGAAACACCATATATTTT	CAWNRAGEYGNTIYF	TRBJ1-3	TRBV30	-	-
TGCGCCAGCAGCTTGGATCCGAGGGCGAACACTGAAGCTTTCTTT	CASSLDPRANTEAFF	TRBJ1-1	TRBV5-1	-	few
TGTGCCACCTCCCGGGTCGGATCGACAGGGGGCACCGGGGAGCTGTTTTTT	CATSRVGSTGGTGELFF	TRBJ2-2	TRBV9	TRBD1	-
TGCGCCAGCAGCCAAGTGGGGGGCTCTGGGGCCAACGTCCTGACTTTC	CASSQVGGSGANVLTF	TRBJ2-6	TRBV4-3	-	-
TGTGCCAGCAGCTACAAAGATTGGCAGGGGGCCTACGAGCAGTACTTC	CASSYKDWQGAYEQYF	TRBJ2-7	TRBV7-8	TRBD1	few
TGTGCCAGCAGTCGACCCGGGAGCTCCTACGAGCAGTACTTC	CASSRPGSSYEQYF	TRBJ2-7	TRBV6-5	-	-
TGCGCCAGCAGCCAAGTTCTTGTTAATGAAAAACTGTTTTTT	CASSQVLVNEKLFF	TRBJ1-4	TRBV4-1	-	-
TGCAGCGTTCGGGACAGCCAAGAGACCCAGTACTTC	CSVRDSQETQYF	TRBJ2-5	TRBV29-1	TRBD1	-
TGTGCCAGCAACGGCAGGGTATTAGAGAACACTGAAGCTTTCTTT	CASNGRVLENTEAFF	TRBJ1-1	TRBV6-6	-	-
TGTGCCAGCAGTCTTCGGACAGGGGGCTATGGCTACACCTTC	CASSLRTGGYGYTF	TRBJ1-2	TRBV28	TRBD1	-
TGTGCCAGCATGCTCAGGAGGACAGATACGCAGTATTTT	CASMLRRTDTQYF	TRBJ2-3	TRBV27	-	-
TGTGCCAGCAGCTCGGGACAAAACTCCTACAATGAGCAGTTCTTC	CASSSGQNSYNEQFF	TRBJ2-1	TRBV7-9	-	once
TGTGCCAGCACCCCCACGGGGTTACAAGAGACCCAGTACTTC	CASTPTGLQETQYF	TRBJ2-5	TRBV6-6	-	-
TGTGCCACCAGCAGAGACCGGACAGTGCTTAAGGGAAACACCATATATTTT	CATSRDRTVLKGNTIYF	TRBJ1-3	TRBV15	-	-
TGTGCCAGCAGTTTTGTAGGGGGCTATGGCTACACCTTC	CASSFVGGYGYTF	TRBJ1-2	TRBV27	-	-
TGTGCCAGCAGCAACCTAGCGGGGGGTTACAATGAGCAGTTCTTC	CASSNLAGGYNEQFF	TRBJ2-1	TRBV6-6	TRBD2	-
TGCGCCAGCCCCCCCGGAGGGTATGTTTGGTACTATGGCTACACCTTC	CASPPGGYVWYYGYTF	TRBJ1-2	TRBV5-1	-	few
TGCGCCAGCACCCAAGGGGTTACCTATAATTCACCCCTCCACTTT	CASTQGVTYNSPLHF	TRBJ1-6	TRBV10-2	-	-
TGTGCCAGCAGTTACTCGCCCAACCCAGGATTCCAGCCCCAGCATTTT	CASSYSPNPGFQPQHF	TRBJ1-5	TRBV6-5	-	-
TGCGCCAGCAGTGAGTCCACAGGGGGTGCGGTGGGCACTGAAGCTTTCTTT	CASSESTGGAVGTEAFF	TRBJ1-1	TRBV10-2	TRBD1	once
TGTGCCAGTAGTACTCAGGGGGTTATTGAAAAACTGTTTTTT	CASSTQGVIEKLFF	TRBJ1-4	TRBV19	TRBD1	-
TGTGCCAGCAGTCCCTCATGGTTGGCGAACACTGAAGCTTTCTTT	CASSPSWLANTEAFF	TRBJ1-1	TRBV27	-	few
TGTGCCAGCACCAATCAGGGGGAAAAACTGTTTTTT	CASTNQGEKLFF	TRBJ1-4	TRBV27	-	once
TGTGCCAGCAGTTCCACTGACAGGAAATTGAGGGGCTACACCTTC	CASSSTDRKLRGYTF	TRBJ1-2	TRBV28	-	-
TGTGCCAGCAGCCCACCATACCCGGGACAGGGGGACGAGCAGTACTTC	CASSPPYPGQGDEQYF	TRBJ2-7	TRBV9	TRBD1	-
TGTGCCAGCAGCCAAGGAGGAGGAAGCTGGGGAGCTTTCTTT	CASSQGGGSWGAFF	TRBJ1-1	TRBV14	-	-
TGTGCCAGCAGCTCCGACCCCGCGGCCGGGGAGCTGTTTTTT	CASSSDPAAGELFF	TRBJ2-2	TRBV11-3	-	-
TGTGCCAGCAGTGCCGGGGCGGACAGAAGCTATGGCTACACCTTC	CASSAGADRSYGYTF	TRBJ1-2	TRBV11-2	-	-
TGCGCCAGCAGCTTGGGGGGACAGACAGATACGCAGTATTTT	CASSLGGQTDTQYF	TRBJ2-3	TRBV5-1	TRBD1	-
TGTGCCTGGAGTGTTGGGGCGGGACCCTCCTACGAGCAGTACTTC	CAWSVGAGPSYEQYF	TRBJ2-7	TRBV30	-	-
TGTGCCAGTAGCCCCTCGACAGGGGCCGGGGAGCTGTTTTTT	CASSPSTGAGELFF	TRBJ2-2	TRBV19	TRBD1	-
TGCGCCAGCGGAAGCGGACGGGGGATTGAAAAACTGTTTTTT	CASGSGRGIEKLFF	TRBJ1-4	TRBV5-1	-	-
TGTGCCAGCAGCCTGCGGTCCGAGAACACCGGGGAGCTGTTTTTT	CASSLRSENTGELFF	TRBJ2-2	TRBV14	-	-
TGTGCCAGCAGCTTCGCTTGGACAGGGGGCTACGAGCAGTACTTC	CASSFAWTGGYEQYF	TRBJ2-7	TRBV7-9	TRBD1	-
TGCAGCGTTGATCAGGGGGCGCGGGGTGAAGCTTTCTTT	CSVDQGARGEAFF	TRBJ1-1	TRBV29-1	TRBD1	-
TGTGCCAGCAGTTTATCGATTAACTTCTTCTATGGCTACACCTTC	CASSLSINFFYGYTF	TRBJ1-2	TRBV28	-	-
TGCGCCAGCAGCCAAGGACAGGGGATAACTAATGAAAAACTGTTTTTT	CASSQGQGITNEKLFF	TRBJ1-4	TRBV4-1	TRBD1	-
TGTGCCAGCCGACGGGGGACCCAAGAGACCCAGTACTTC	CASRRGTQETQYF	TRBJ2-5	TRBV7-2	-	few
TGTGCGTCTTCTTGGAGTCCTAACTATGGCTACACCTTC	CASSWSPNYGYTF	TRBJ1-2	TRBV27	-	-
TGCGCCAGCAGCCCGGGGACAAGGGGCACAGATACGCAGTATTTT	CASSPGTRGTDTQYF	TRBJ2-3	TRBV5-1	-	-
TGCGCCAGCAGCTTGGTAATCTCTGGGACTAGGAGCTCCTACGAGCAGTACTTC	CASSLVISGTRSSYEQYF	TRBJ2-7	TRBV5-1	TRBD2	-
TGTGCCAGCAGCCCTTGGGACAGGGATAATTCACCCCTCCACTTT	CASSPWDRDNSPLHF	TRBJ1-6	TRBV14	TRBD1	-
TGTGCCAGCAAGGGACAGTGGCGGACCGGGGAGCTGTTTTTT	CASKGQWRTGELFF	TRBJ2-2	TRBV6-5	TRBD1	-
TGTGCCAGCAGCTTAAGCCCGGGAAGGATGGTTGGGGAAGAGACCCAGTACTTC	CASSLSPGRMVGEETQYF	TRBJ2-5	TRBV11-2	-	-
TGTGCCAGCAGCCCCCCCCATTACAGGGTCAGTATGAACACTGAAGCTTTCTTT	CASSPPHYRVSMNTEAFF	TRBJ1-1	TRBV14	-	-
TGTGCCAGCAGATCTAATCTAGGACAGACGAACACTGAAGCTTTCTTT	CASRSNLGQTNTEAFF	TRBJ1-1	TRBV28	-	-